This is a list of T cell receptor beta chains from one sample in a study of blood T cell repertoires in COVID-19. This table comes from immunoSEQ multiplex PCR, and its TCRdb copy is limited to in-frame clones, with some not included. This repertoire shows a few hundred thousand clones, 85% found once; its top ten account for under 4%. Source material: peripheral blood. The receptor source for this set is a woman aged 18-29 years with acute or convalescent COVID-19. Both conserved end residues are trimmed from each CDR3. Part of the rows lack a size; the others show once, few, many or a class for expanded clones.

v_call: TRBV5-6; clone_size: NA; cdr3_length: 12; cdr3_aa: ASSLQGAGNTIY
v_call: TRBV19; clone_size: NA; cdr3_length: 12; cdr3_aa: ASSIAAGTDTQY
v_call: TRBV9; clone_size: once; cdr3_length: 12; cdr3_aa: ASSGERGFYGYT
v_call: TRBV27; clone_size: NA; cdr3_length: 16; cdr3_aa: ASSLSTPGQGMNYGYT
v_call: TRBV11-2; clone_size: once; cdr3_length: 12; cdr3_aa: ASSFRLATDTQY
v_call: TRBV18; clone_size: NA; cdr3_length: 10; cdr3_aa: ASSRDRGEQY
v_call: TRBV6-2/TRBV6-3; clone_size: NA; cdr3_length: 16; cdr3_aa: ASSYSRYGQDFNYGYT
v_call: TRBV7-3; clone_size: NA; cdr3_length: 12; cdr3_aa: ASSSGSSYNEQF
v_call: TRBV9; clone_size: NA; cdr3_length: 14; cdr3_aa: ASGTGWGMNTGELF
v_call: TRBV12-5; clone_size: NA; cdr3_length: 13; cdr3_aa: ASGPLSGGQETQY
v_call: TRBV3-1/TRBV3-2; clone_size: NA; cdr3_length: 12; cdr3_aa: ASSLQGPIYEQY
v_call: TRBV5-1; clone_size: few; cdr3_length: 13; cdr3_aa: ASSSFGTGGKAIY
v_call: TRBV15; clone_size: NA; cdr3_length: 15; cdr3_aa: ATSRDSRREPSYEQY
v_call: TRBV19; clone_size: NA; cdr3_length: 12; cdr3_aa: ASSILQGFHGYT
v_call: TRBV27; clone_size: NA; cdr3_length: 15; cdr3_aa: ASSPSTVGGPEETQY
v_call: TRBV7-2; clone_size: NA; cdr3_length: 13; cdr3_aa: ASSSQGTSNEKLF
v_call: TRBV6-5; clone_size: NA; cdr3_length: 11; cdr3_aa: ASSETGGYGYT
v_call: TRBV10-2; clone_size: NA; cdr3_length: 18; cdr3_aa: ASSPTTKNYGTEVMKNCF
v_call: TRBV7-8; clone_size: NA; cdr3_length: 13; cdr3_aa: ASSLGLGTYNEQF
v_call: TRBV20-1; clone_size: NA; cdr3_length: 8; cdr3_aa: SAGKGGYT
v_call: TRBV20-1; clone_size: NA; cdr3_length: 12; cdr3_aa: SASVGTAGYEQY
v_call: TRBV11-2; clone_size: NA; cdr3_length: 14; cdr3_aa: ASSSGQGAYQETQY
v_call: TRBV5-1; clone_size: NA; cdr3_length: 14; cdr3_aa: ASAIGGREVNYEQY
v_call: TRBV6-5; clone_size: NA; cdr3_length: 13; cdr3_aa: ASSVQGAPAGELF
v_call: TRBV3-1/TRBV3-2; clone_size: NA; cdr3_length: 14; cdr3_aa: ASSPTWDSRNTEAF
v_call: TRBV7-8; clone_size: once; cdr3_length: 13; cdr3_aa: ASSLSSGGGTEAF